This T cell receptor (beta chain) was sequenced for a study of cytomegalovirus exposure and HLA in healthy donors. Findings and limits, study-wide: Cytomegalovirus association was listed for around 180 TCR beta chains. A further, later analysis showed that HLA-associated TCR beta chains (compared with equally common others) were more clonally expanded. Published work reported that the classifier diagnosed cytomegalovirus status with high specificity and sensitivity. HLA restriction was apparent for most CMV-associated TCR beta chains in a later analysis.

Germline lookup yields CDR1 MNHNS and CDR2 SASEGT. V shed 10 bases and J shed 0 bases, with 17 bases lying between them. The CDR3 consists of 15 residues. Turning to this clone: Its antigen is as yet unknown.

PCR used 60 Vbeta primers and 13 Jbeta primers. Sequencing used immunoSEQ multiplex PCR; TCRdb keeps in-frame clones, though not all of them. The repertoire holds some 200,000 clones, about 80% seen once, with about 0.63% in the top ten. This chain joins TRBV6-1 and TRBJ2-3, with a tentative D call TRBD2 (7 bases). Sequenced input: PBMCs. This TCR derives from a man aged 18 to 29 in good health and CMV-seronegative. CDR3 region: CATRSGDTSTDTQYF. For the CDR3, the DNA is TGTGCCACCAGGAGCGGGGACACGAGCACAGATACGCAGTATTTT.